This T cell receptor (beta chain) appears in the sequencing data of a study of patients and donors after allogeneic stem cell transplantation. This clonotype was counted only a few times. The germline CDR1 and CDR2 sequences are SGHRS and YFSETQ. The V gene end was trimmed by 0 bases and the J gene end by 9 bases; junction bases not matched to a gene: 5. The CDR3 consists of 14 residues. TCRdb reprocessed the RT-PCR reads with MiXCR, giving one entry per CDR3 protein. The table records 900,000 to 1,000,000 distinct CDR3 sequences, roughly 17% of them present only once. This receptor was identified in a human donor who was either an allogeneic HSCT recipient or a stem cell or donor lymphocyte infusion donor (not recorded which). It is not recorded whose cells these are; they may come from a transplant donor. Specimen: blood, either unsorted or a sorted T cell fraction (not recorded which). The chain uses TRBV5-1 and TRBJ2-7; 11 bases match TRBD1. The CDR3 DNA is TGCGCCAGCAGCTTGGAGGGGACAGGGGGATGGCAGTACTTC. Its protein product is CASSLEGTGGWQYF. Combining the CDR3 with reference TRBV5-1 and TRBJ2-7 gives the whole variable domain KAGVTQTPRYLIKTRGQQVTLSCSPISGHRSVSWYQQTPGQGLQFLFEYFSETQRNKGNFPGRFSGRQFSNSRSEMNVSTLELGDSALYLCASSLEGTGGWQYFGPGTRLTVT.